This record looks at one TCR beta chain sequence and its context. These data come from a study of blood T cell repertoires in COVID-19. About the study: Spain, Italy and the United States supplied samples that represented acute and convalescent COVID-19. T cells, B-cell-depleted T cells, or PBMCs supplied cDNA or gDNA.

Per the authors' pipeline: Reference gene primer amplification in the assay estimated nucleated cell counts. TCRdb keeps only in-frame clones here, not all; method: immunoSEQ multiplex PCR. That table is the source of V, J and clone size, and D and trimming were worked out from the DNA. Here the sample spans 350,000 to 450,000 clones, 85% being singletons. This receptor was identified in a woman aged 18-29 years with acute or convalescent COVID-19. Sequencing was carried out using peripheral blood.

The CDR3 nucleotides read TGTGCCAGCAGCCAAGAAAACAGCCTATACACCTTC. Its translation is CASSQENSLYTF. The J gene is TRBJ1-2, the V gene TRBV3-1 (or the pseudogene TRBV3-2); D gene ambiguous. The CDR3 has 12 residues. Between the trimmed V and J ends, which lost 0 bases and 11 bases, there was a span of 10 bases. CDR1 is LGHDT and CDR2 is YNNKEL in the germline V gene (reference sequence).